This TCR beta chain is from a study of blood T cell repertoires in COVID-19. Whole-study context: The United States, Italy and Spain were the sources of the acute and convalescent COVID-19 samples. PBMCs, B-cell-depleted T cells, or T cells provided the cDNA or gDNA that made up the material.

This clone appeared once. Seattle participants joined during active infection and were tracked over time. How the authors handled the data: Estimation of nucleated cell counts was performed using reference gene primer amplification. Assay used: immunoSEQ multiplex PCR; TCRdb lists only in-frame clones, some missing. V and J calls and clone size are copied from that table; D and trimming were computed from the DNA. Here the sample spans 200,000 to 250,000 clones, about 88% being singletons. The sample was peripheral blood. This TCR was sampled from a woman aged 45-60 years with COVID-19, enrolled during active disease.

The CDR3 sequence is CASEGTRTDTQYF. CDR3 coding DNA: TGTGCCAGCGAGGGAACCCGCACAGATACGCAGTATTTT. V and J are TRBV2 and TRBJ2-3; D is possibly TRBD2 (5 bases). This CDR3 is 13 amino acids long. Between the trimmed V and J ends, which lost 8 bases and 1 base, there was a span of 10 bases. Germline values: CDR1 SNHLY, CDR2 FYNNEI.